This T cell receptor delta chain derives from a study of Vδ1+ human thymocytes. After alphabeta T cell depletion, CD3+ Vdelta1+ Vdelta2- thymocytes were sorted. This clone occurred a few times. Its antigen is not known. This CDR3 has 19 residues. The ends lost 3 bases at V and 4 bases at J; junction bases unmatched: 17. Looked up from germline, CDR1 is TSWWSYY and CDR2 is QGS. The template was reverse-transcribed extracted RNA. CDR3 amplicons came from multiplex PCR with pooled V-gene forward and constant-region reverse primers. TCRdb re-called clones from the multiplex PCR reads via CATT. Here the sample spans approximately 58,000 delta-chain clones, approximately 15% being singletons. Whole-study findings and limits: Thymic TRG and TRD repertoires appeared highly polyclonal.

The clonotype originates from a girl in the first two years of life who had congenital heart surgery. Sequenced input: Vdelta1+ gamma-delta thymocytes from the thymus. Subset of the sample: FACS-sorted CD3+ TCRalphabeta- TCRVdelta1+ TCRVdelta2- thymocytes. The genes are TRDV1 and TRDJ1, with 10 bases that match TRDD3. CDR3: CALGDLSYVRGIRGDKLIF. The CDR3 DNA reads TGTGCTCTTGGGGATCTCTCCTACGTTAGGGGGATACGGGGCGATAAACTCATCTTT.